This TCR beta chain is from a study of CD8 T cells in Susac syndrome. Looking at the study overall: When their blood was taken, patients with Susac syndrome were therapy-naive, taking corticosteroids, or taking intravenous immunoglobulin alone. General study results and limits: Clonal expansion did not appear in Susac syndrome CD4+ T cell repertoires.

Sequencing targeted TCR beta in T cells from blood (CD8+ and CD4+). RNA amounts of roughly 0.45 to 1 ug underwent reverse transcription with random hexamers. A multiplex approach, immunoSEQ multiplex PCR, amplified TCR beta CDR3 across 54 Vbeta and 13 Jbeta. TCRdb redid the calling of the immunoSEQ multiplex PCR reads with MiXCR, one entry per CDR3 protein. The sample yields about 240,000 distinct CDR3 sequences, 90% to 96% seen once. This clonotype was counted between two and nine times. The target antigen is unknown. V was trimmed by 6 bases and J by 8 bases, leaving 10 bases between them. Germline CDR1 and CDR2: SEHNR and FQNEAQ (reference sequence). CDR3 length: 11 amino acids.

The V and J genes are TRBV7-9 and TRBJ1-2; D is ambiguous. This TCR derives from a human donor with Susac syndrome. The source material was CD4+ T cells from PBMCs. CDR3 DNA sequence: TGTGCCAGCAGTTCGGCGCGCGGCTACACCTTC. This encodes CASSSARGYTF.